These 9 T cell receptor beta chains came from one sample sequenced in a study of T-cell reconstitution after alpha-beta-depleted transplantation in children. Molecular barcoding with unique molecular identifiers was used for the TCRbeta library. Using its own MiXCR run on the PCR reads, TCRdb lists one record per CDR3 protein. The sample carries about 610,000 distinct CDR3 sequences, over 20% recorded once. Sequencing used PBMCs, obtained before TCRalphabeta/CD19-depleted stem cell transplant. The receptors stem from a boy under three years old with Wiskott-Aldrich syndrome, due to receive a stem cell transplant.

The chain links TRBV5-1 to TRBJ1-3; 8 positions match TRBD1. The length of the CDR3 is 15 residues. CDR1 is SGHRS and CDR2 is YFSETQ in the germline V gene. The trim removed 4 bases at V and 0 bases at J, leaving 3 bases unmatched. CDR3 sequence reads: CASSQTGASGNTIYF. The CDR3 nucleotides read TGCGCCAGCAGCCAGACAGGGGCCTCTGGAAACACCATATATTTT.

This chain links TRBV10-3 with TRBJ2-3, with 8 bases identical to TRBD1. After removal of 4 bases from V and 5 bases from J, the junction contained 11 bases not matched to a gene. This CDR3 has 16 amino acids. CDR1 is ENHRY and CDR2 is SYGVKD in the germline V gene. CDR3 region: CAISAGQGESIDTQYF. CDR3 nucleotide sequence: TGTGCCATCAGTGCTGGACAGGGAGAATCTATAGATACGCAGTATTTT.

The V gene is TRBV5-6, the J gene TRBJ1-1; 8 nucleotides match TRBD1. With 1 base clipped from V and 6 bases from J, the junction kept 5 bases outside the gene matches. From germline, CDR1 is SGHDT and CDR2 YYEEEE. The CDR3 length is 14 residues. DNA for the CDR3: TGTGCCAGCAGCTTGCAACAGGGGGTCGCTGAAGCTTTCTTT. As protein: CASSLQQGVAEAFF.

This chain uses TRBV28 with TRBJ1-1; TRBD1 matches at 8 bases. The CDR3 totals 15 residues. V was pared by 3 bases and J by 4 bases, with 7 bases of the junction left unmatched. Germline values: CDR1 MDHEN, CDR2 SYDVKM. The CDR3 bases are TGTGCCAGCAGTTTTTCTCAGGGGGCCGGCACTGAAGCTTTCTTT. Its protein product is CASSFSQGAGTEAFF.

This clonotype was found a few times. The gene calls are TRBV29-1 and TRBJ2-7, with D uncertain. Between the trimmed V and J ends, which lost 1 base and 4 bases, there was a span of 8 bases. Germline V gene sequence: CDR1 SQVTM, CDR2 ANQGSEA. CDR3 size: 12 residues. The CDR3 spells CSVEGTRYEQYF. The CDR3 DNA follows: TGCAGCGTTGAAGGGACCAGATACGAGCAGTACTTC.

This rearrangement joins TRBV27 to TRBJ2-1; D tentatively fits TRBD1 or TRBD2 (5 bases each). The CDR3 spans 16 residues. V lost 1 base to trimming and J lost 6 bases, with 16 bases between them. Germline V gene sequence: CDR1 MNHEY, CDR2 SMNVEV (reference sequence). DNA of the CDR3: TGTGCCAGCAGTTTATTCGGCAGGTCTGGGGGCAATGAGCAGTTCTTC. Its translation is CASSLFGRSGGNEQFF.

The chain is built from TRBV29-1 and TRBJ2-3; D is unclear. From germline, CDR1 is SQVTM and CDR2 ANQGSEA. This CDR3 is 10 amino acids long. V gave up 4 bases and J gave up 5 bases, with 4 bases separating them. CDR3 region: CSVGRDTQYF. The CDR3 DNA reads TGCAGCGTTGGACGAGATACGCAGTATTTT.

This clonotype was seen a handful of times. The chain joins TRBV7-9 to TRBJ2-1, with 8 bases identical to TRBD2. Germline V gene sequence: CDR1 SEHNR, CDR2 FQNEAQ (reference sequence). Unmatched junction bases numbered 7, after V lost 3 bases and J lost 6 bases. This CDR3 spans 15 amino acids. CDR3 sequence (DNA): TGTGCCAGCAGCTTCTTACTAGCGGAAACCAATGAGCAGTTCTTC. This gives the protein CASSFLLAETNEQFF. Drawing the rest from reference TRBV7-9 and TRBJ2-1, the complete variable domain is DTGVSQNPRHKITKRGQNVTFRCDPISEHNRLYWYRQTLGQGPEFLTYFQNEAQLEKSRLLSDRFSAERPKGSFSTLEIQRTEQGDSAMYLCASSFLLAETNEQFFGPGTRLTVL.

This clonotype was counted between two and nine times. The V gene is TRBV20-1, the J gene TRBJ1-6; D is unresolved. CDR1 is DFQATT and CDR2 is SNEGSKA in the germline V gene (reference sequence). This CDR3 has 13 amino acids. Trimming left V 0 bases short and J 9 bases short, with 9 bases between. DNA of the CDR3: TGCAGTGCTAGAGAGGGTACTCGTTCACCCCTCCACTTT. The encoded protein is CSAREGTRSPLHF.